This T cell receptor beta chain was obtained from a study of Ad26.COV2.S vaccination and SARS-CoV-2 variants. As for the study in general: It was the COV1001 Ad26.COV2.S trial arm that included the donor. Overall study results and limits: TCR breadth and depth estimates may have understated total T cell responses.

Using immunoSEQ multiplex PCR, the repertoire was profiled, and TCRdb retains in-frame clones only, with some absent. Of about 680,000 clones in the sample, 89% are singletons; the top ten hold about 1.5%. CDR1 and CDR2 (germline): LNHNV, YYDKDF (reference sequence). The CDR3 has 13 amino acids. Deletions cut 5 bases from V and 6 bases from J, with 8 bases between. Stated treatment: 15 to 20 received Ad26.COV2.S at low or high dose, single or two shots; about 5 received placebo; per-sample allocation not given. The study sampled participants on day 63 after the first vaccine or placebo injection. With regard to this clone: What it binds is unknown.

The TCR comes from a person aged 18-65 years who received the Ad26.COV2.S COVID-19 vaccine or a placebo. This rearrangement joins TRBV15 to TRBJ1-6, with D unresolved. The sample was peripheral blood, taken in a trial of Ad26.COV2.S vaccine versus placebo. CDR3 nucleotides: TGTGCCACCAGCGGTCTTGCTAATTCACCCCTCCACTTT. It translates to CATSGLANSPLHF.